This T cell receptor beta chain derives from a study of shared clonotypes between healthy human individuals. Assay used: immunoSEQ multiplex PCR; TCRdb lists only in-frame clones, some missing. The profile shows around 1.6 million clones, nearly 99% of them singletons. Sequencing used naive CD4+ T cells sorted from blood. Subset meaning: CD45RA+ positively selected. The sequence was obtained from a man aged 25 to 40 in good health.

CDR3 DNA: TGTGCCAGCAGCTTTCCCCTCTTGGGAAACACCATATATTTT. Protein product: CASSFPLLGNTIYF. The chain carries TRBV7-9 and TRBJ1-3; no reliable D call. Germline CDR1 reads SEHNR; CDR2 reads FQNEAQ (reference sequence). V was pared by 3 bases and J by 4 bases, with 10 bases between. The CDR3 has 14 amino acids.